These T cell receptor beta chains were read from a single sample in a study of T-cell memory formation after mild COVID-19. TCRdb reanalysed the 5' RACE reads using MiXCR and keeps one entry per CDR3 protein. The data show 150,000 to 200,000 distinct CDR3 sequences, 20% to 25% seen once. Sequencing was done on a sample of PBMCs or a T cell subset sorted from them (not recorded which). These receptors all stem from an adult woman who had mild COVID-19 (a few samples of this study predate the infection). Cell type and time point are not known. Each CDR3 is given without its conserved first and last residue. Each record gives: D gene, V gene, CDR3 length, CDR3 protein. D genes are given only for firm matches.

NA TRBV6-5 13 ASSAPGPNNSPLH
TRBD1 TRBV7-9 13 ASSLTPGQGYGYT
NA TRBV5-4 13 ASSSPSGGPYEQY
NA TRBV28 11 ASSLTPSQEQY
NA TRBV7-9 10 ASSSSSGEQY
NA TRBV13 13 ASSLGLTAGGGYT
TRBD1 TRBV29-1 12 SVENRDRGYEQY
TRBD1 TRBV4-1 12 ASSQGTGPQPQH
TRBD1 TRBV19 13 ASSPGQGMNTEAF
NA TRBV20-1 13 SARDEGLPTYEQY
TRBD1 TRBV15 14 ATSRDYGTEGYEQY
NA TRBV18 12 ASSPPQHPDEQF
NA TRBV5-1 12 ASSLDSGGTEAF
TRBD2 TRBV7-9 14 ASTSGGVIPINEQF
TRBD1 TRBV18 13 ASSPGQGSSYEQY
NA TRBV20-1 11 SAPHWDTGELF
NA TRBV5-1 12 ASSSVSWRETQY
NA TRBV6-1 12 ASKLTGLFTEAF
NA TRBV12-3/TRBV12-4 13 ASSLGGGAGSPLH
TRBD1 TRBV6-5 13 ASSYFGQGGTEAF
NA TRBV5-5 12 ASSLEWSNQPQH
TRBD1 TRBV7-8 13 ASSSGQRLNTEAF
NA TRBV4-1 13 ASSSTPGANSPLH
NA TRBV5-5 15 ASSLYPAAGVFDGYT
TRBD1 TRBV7-9 13 ASSRGQGGPYEQY
TRBD2 TRBV3-1 16 ASSTEIGSAGVLVAQY